Listed below are T cell receptor beta chains from one sample, sequenced in a study of Graves' ophthalmopathy and Graves' hyperthyroidism. Using its own MiXCR run on the multiplex PCR reads, TCRdb lists one record per CDR3 protein. The repertoire has 450,000 or so distinct CDR3 sequences, 13% to 15% of them found once; the top ten carry 9.8%. The sample consisted of blood. The receptor source for this set is a woman in her twenties or thirties with Graves' ophthalmopathy. The CDR3 runs from the conserved cysteine through the conserved F or W. A D gene is named only where the DNA matches it firmly. Rows give clone size only sometimes, using once, few, many, or a class for an expanded clone.

d_gene	v_gene	abundance	len	j_gene	CDR3nt	CDR3aa
.	TRBV12-3/TRBV12-4	many	13	TRBJ2-7	TGTGCCAGCAGAACCAAGAGCTCCTACGAGCAGTACTTC	CASRTKSSYEQYF
TRBD1	TRBV20-1	many	14	TRBJ1-1	TGCAGTGCTAGTGGCAGGGGGCTATACACTGAAGCTTTCTTT	CSASGRGLYTEAFF
.	TRBV27	many	19	TRBJ1-1	TGTGCCAGCAGTTTGAGCGGGGGTCCCCTCGTTAATTCTATCACTGAAGCTTTCTTT	CASSLSGGPLVNSITEAFF
.	TRBV11-1	many	17	TRBJ1-3	TGTGCCAGCATACAAGGGACCCGTGGTTCATATGGAAACACCATATATTTT	CASIQGTRGSYGNTIYF
TRBD1	TRBV4-2	few	14	TRBJ2-7	TGTGCCAGCAGCCAGGGGACAGGGACCTACGAGCAGTACTTC	CASSQGTGTYEQYF
.	TRBV4-1	many	16	TRBJ2-5	TGCGCCAGCAAGGCCCTGGGGAGGGGGGACGGCGAGACCCAGTACTTC	CASKALGRGDGETQYF
TRBD2	TRBV12-3/TRBV12-4	few	16	TRBJ2-4	TGTGCCAGCAGTTTAGCTAGCGGGGGCCCAAAAAACATTCAGTACTTC	CASSLASGGPKNIQYF
.	TRBV7-6	many	14	TRBJ2-5	TGTGCCAGCAGCTTAGGCGGGGCCCGGAAGACCCAGTACTTC	CASSLGGARKTQYF
TRBD2	TRBV20-1	.	14	TRBJ2-7	TGCAGTGTTCATCAGCGGGAAGGTCAGGACGAGCAGTACTTC	CSVHQREGQDEQYF
.	TRBV6-1	few	14	TRBJ1-1	TGTGCCAGCAACTTGATGGGGGCGAACACTGAAGCTTTCTTT	CASNLMGANTEAFF
.	TRBV20-1	many	13	TRBJ2-7	TGCAGTGCTAGAGATCCCTCAGGGCGCGAGCAGTACTTC	CSARDPSGREQYF
.	TRBV12-3/TRBV12-4	few	14	TRBJ1-1	TGTGCCAGCAGCCTCTCGGGGTTTTCCACTGAAGCTTTCTTT	CASSLSGFSTEAFF
.	TRBV11-1	many	16	TRBJ1-5	TGTGCCAGCAGCCGTGGGGGAGTCCAGAGCAATCAGCCCCAGCATTTT	CASSRGGVQSNQPQHF
.	TRBV18	many	13	TRBJ2-7	TGTGCCAGCTCACAGACAGTTACCTACGAGCAGTACTTC	CASSQTVTYEQYF
TRBD1	TRBV6-5	many	15	TRBJ1-6	TGTGCCAGCAGTCACCACGACAGGGGAAACTCACCCCTCCACTTT	CASSHHDRGNSPLHF
.	TRBV30	many	12	TRBJ1-6	TGTGCCTGGAACAATGGGAATTCACCCCTCCACTTT	CAWNNGNSPLHF
.	TRBV20-1	many	12	TRBJ1-5	TGCAGTGCTAGAGATCTGAATCAGCCCCAGCATTTT	CSARDLNQPQHF
TRBD1	TRBV18	many	14	TRBJ1-5	TGTGCCAGCTCACGAACGGGACAGGGTCAGCCCCAGCATTTT	CASSRTGQGQPQHF
TRBD1	TRBV6-1	many	13	TRBJ1-1	TGTGCCAGCAGGGACAGGGCGAACACTGAAGCTTTCTTT	CASRDRANTEAFF
TRBD2	TRBV7-9	many	17	TRBJ2-7	TGTGCCAGCAGCCTATTAGCGGGAGGGACCCTGTCCTACGAGCAGTACTTC	CASSLLAGGTLSYEQYF
.	TRBV7-2	.	14	TRBJ1-2	TGTGCCAGCAGCTTAGGGTTCAGGGACTATGGCTACACCTTC	CASSLGFRDYGYTF
.	TRBV18	few	14	TRBJ1-5	TGTGCCAGCTCACCTCTCGCCAGCAATCAGCCCCAGCATTTT	CASSPLASNQPQHF
.	TRBV28	.	13	TRBJ1-6	TGTGCCAGCAGCTCCCAAGGGAATTCACCCCTCCACTTT	CASSSQGNSPLHF
.	TRBV4-1	many	13	TRBJ1-5	TGCGCCAGCAGCCGTGCTAGCAATCAGCCCCAGCATTTT	CASSRASNQPQHF
TRBD2	TRBV4-1	few	16	TRBJ2-7	TGCGCCAGCAGCCAAATTGGACTAGCGGTTAGTTACGAGCAGTACTTC	CASSQIGLAVSYEQYF
.	TRBV2	many	14	TRBJ2-4	TGTGCCAGCAGTGAAATGTCGGCTAGAAACATTCAGTACTTC	CASSEMSARNIQYF
.	TRBV29-1	many	12	TRBJ2-7	TGCAGCGTTATTTTGTTTAGGGGTGAGCAGTACTTC	CSVILFRGEQYF
TRBD1	TRBV11-1	many	17	TRBJ1-2	TGTGCCAGCACTGGGGACAGGGACGGGCTATTCATCGGGGGCTACACCTTC	CASTGDRDGLFIGGYTF
.	TRBV2	many	11	TRBJ2-7	TGTGCCAGCGTGCGGTCCTACGAGCAGTACTTC	CASVRSYEQYF
.	TRBV7-9	.	15	TRBJ1-2	TGTGCCAGCAGCTTCCCCGGGGACCGCGAGTTCGGCTACACCTTC	CASSFPGDREFGYTF
.	TRBV7-9	many	16	TRBJ1-6	TGTGCCAGCAGCTCGCAGGGACGCTCCTATAATTCACCCCTCCACTTT	CASSSQGRSYNSPLHF
.	TRBV11-3	many	13	TRBJ1-1	TGTGCCAGCCGGGACTCCGGGAACACTGAAGCTTTCTTT	CASRDSGNTEAFF
TRBD2	TRBV7-2	.	14	TRBJ2-7	TGTGCCAGCAGCTTCCGGGAGGGTTCCTACGAGCAGTACTTC	CASSFREGSYEQYF
TRBD1	TRBV6-1	many	16	TRBJ2-5	TGTGCCAGCAGACCAAGAACAGGGGGCAGGGAGGAGACCCAGTACTTC	CASRPRTGGREETQYF
TRBD1	TRBV5-6	.	16	TRBJ1-1	TGTGCCAGCAGCTCCCAACAGGGGGGACGGGGCACTGAAGCTTTCTTT	CASSSQQGGRGTEAFF
TRBD1	TRBV7-2	many	15	TRBJ2-5	TGTGCCGGCAGCCCCCCGGGACAGGGCCAAGAGACCCAGTACTTC	CAGSPPGQGQETQYF
TRBD1	TRBV5-1	.	14	TRBJ2-7	TGCGCCAGCAGCCTGGACAGGGGGCTCTACGAGCAGTACTTC	CASSLDRGLYEQYF
.	TRBV19	many	16	TRBJ2-2	TGTGCCAGTAGTATTATCGGCAGGGGCTACACCGGGGAGCTGTTTTTT	CASSIIGRGYTGELFF
.	TRBV11-2	many	16	TRBJ2-7	TGTGCCAGCAGCTTAGTTCATCAGGGAGACTCCTACGAGCAGTACTTC	CASSLVHQGDSYEQYF
.	TRBV12-3/TRBV12-4	many	16	TRBJ1-5	TGTGCCAGCAGTTTAGCGCAGGGAATCGGGAATCAGCCCCAGCATTTT	CASSLAQGIGNQPQHF
.	TRBV2	many	13	TRBJ1-1	TGCTTCTTTTGGACGGTCGAGGGCACTGAAGCTTTCTTT	CFFWTVEGTEAFF
TRBD1	TRBV2	.	14	TRBJ2-7	TGTGCCAGCAGTGGTTCTCGACAGGGGCAGGAGCAGTACTTC	CASSGSRQGQEQYF
.	TRBV5-1	many	15	TRBJ2-2	TGCGCCAGCAGCTTGTACAGATATGACACCGGGGAGCTGTTTTTT	CASSLYRYDTGELFF
.	TRBV2	many	15	TRBJ2-6	TGTGCCAGCAGGACAGACACGTCTGGGGCCAACGTCCTGACTTTC	CASRTDTSGANVLTF
.	TRBV12-3/TRBV12-4	many	14	TRBJ1-1	TGTGCCAGCAGTTCTAGGGGGGGGATCACTGAAGCTTTCTTT	CASSSRGGITEAFF
.	TRBV5-1	many	12	TRBJ1-2	TGCGCCAGCAGTCTTGCGGACAATGGCTACACCTTC	CASSLADNGYTF
.	TRBV6-1	.	14	TRBJ1-1	TGTGCCAGCATTCCGACAGGAGGAGACACCGAAGCTTTCTTT	CASIPTGGDTEAFF
.	TRBV27	many	13	TRBJ2-7	TGTGCCAGCAGTCTCGGATATGCCTACGAGCAGTACTTC	CASSLGYAYEQYF
TRBD2	TRBV28	.	16	TRBJ2-2	TGTGCCATCCTCGAGAGGACTAGCGGGAGGGTTGGGGAGCTGTTTTTT	CAILERTSGRVGELFF
.	TRBV9	.	14	TRBJ2-3	TGTGCCAGCAGCGTAAAGGGCGGCACAGATACGCAGTATTTT	CASSVKGGTDTQYF
TRBD1	TRBV27	.	17	TRBJ1-5	TGTGCCAGCAGCCGGGGGGTCCGACAGGGGATCAATCAGCCCCAGCATTTT	CASSRGVRQGINQPQHF
.	TRBV12-3/TRBV12-4	many	15	TRBJ2-7	TGTGCCAGCAGTTTAGCGCGTAGGCTAGCCAACGAGCAGTACTTC	CASSLARRLANEQYF
.	TRBV6-1	.	12	TRBJ1-1	TGTGCCAGCGCCCCCCATGGGACTGAAGCTTTCTTT	CASAPHGTEAFF
.	TRBV6-5	many	17	TRBJ2-2	TGTGCCAGCAGTTACTCAGGTCAGGGCCCCGGAACCGGGGAGCTGTTTTTT	CASSYSGQGPGTGELFF
.	TRBV20-1	many	14	TRBJ2-7	TGCAGTGCTAGGGCGCGGATCCTAACCTACGAGCAGTACTTC	CSARARILTYEQYF
TRBD2	TRBV14	many	15	TRBJ2-7	TGTGCCAGCAGCCAAATTCATAGCGGGACTTACGAGCAGTACTTC	CASSQIHSGTYEQYF
TRBD1	TRBV7-2	many	14	TRBJ2-5	TGTGCCAGCCGGGGCAGGGGGTCGTCAGAGACCCAGTACTTC	CASRGRGSSETQYF